This T cell receptor (beta chain) was recorded in a study of blood T cell repertoires in COVID-19. Background on the study: Sources were T cells, B-cell-depleted T cells, or PBMCs; the material itself was cDNA or gDNA.

The germline gives CDR1 LNHDA, CDR2 SQIVND (reference sequence). This CDR3 is built from 15 residues. V was trimmed by 7 bases and J by 4 bases, leaving 14 bases between them. Using immunoSEQ multiplex PCR, the repertoire was profiled, and TCRdb retains in-frame clones only, with some absent. This table has about 60,000 clones, roughly four fifths appearing once. This clone was observed a single time. Sequenced material: peripheral blood. The clonotype was recovered from a human donor in a cohort sampled during active COVID-19. This chain links TRBV19 with TRBJ2-6, with a possible D match to TRBD2 (5 bases). The chain's CDR3 is CASKDRTLGANVLTF. The CDR3 DNA sequence: TGTGCCAGTAAGGATAGGACTCTGGGGGCCAACGTCCTGACTTTC. The full variable domain, rest sourced from reference TRBV19 and TRBJ2-6, is DGGITQSPKYLFRKEGQNVTLSCEQNLNHDAMYWYRQDPGQGLRLIYYSQIVNDFQKGDIAEGYSVSREKKESFPLTVTSAQKNPTAFYLCASKDRTLGANVLTFGAGSRLTVL.